This T cell receptor (beta chain) was documented in a study of technical replicates of blood from a handful of donors. The V segment lost 8 bases and the J segment 1 base; nucleotides outside the gene matches: 6. The CDR3 totals 15 residues. Germline loops: CDR1 MDHEN, CDR2 SYDVKM. The count of this clone is one. Here immunoSEQ multiplex PCR was the method, and the copy in TCRdb shows in-frame clones only, minus some. Of about 83,000 clones listed, around 96% were seen once; the top ten hold about 0.31%. The chain recombines TRBV28 with TRBJ2-5, with 11 bases fitting TRBD2. This receptor was identified in a human donor in good health. Sequencing was performed on T cells isolated from PBMCs. The CDR3 protein is CASQRLAGFQETQYF. The CDR3 DNA follows: TGTGCCAGCCAGAGACTAGCGGGATTCCAAGAGACCCAGTACTTC.